This entry describes one T cell receptor (beta chain). Its specificity is unknown. This specimen comes from a study of post-analysis software for immune sequencing data. Across the whole study: Both relapsing-remitting and secondary progressive multiple sclerosis featured among the disease courses, as did progressive-relapsing multiple sclerosis.

Each TCR beta cDNA library carried unique molecular identifiers. The yield from roughly 1 to 10 million T cells was around 500,000 cDNA molecules in total. MiXCR was run by TCRdb on the PCR reads, yielding one entry per CDR3 protein. Found here are about 680,000 distinct CDR3 sequences, more than 50% of them singletons; the top ten hold roughly 12%. The V end was cut by 4 bases, the J end by 1 base, with 11 bases between. This CDR3 has 14 amino acids. The germline CDR1 and CDR2 sequences are DFQATT and SNEGSKA (reference sequence). Overall study findings and caveats: In multiple sclerosis, normalized Chao1 diversity was significantly below that of controls. About five TRBV segments, including TRBV5-6, TRBV5-1 and TRBV20-1, were more frequent in patients than controls. Pronounced co-clustering by F measure was evident among identically batched samples.

Specimen: blood. The clonotype comes from a girl aged 2-10 years with multiple sclerosis. The chain employs TRBV20-1 and TRBJ2-1; D is possibly TRBD1 (5 bases). Here the CDR3 reads CSAIRVMSYNEQFF. CDR3 DNA: TGCAGTGCTATCAGGGTAATGTCCTACAATGAGCAGTTCTTC.